A selection of T cell receptor beta chains follows, all from one sample in a study of metastatic and nonmetastatic thyroid tumors. TCRdb re-processed the PCR reads through MiXCR. The table has more than 65,000 clones, approximately 15% seen once; the top ten hold less than 8.5%. The sequencing sample was made of blood. These receptor sequences come from a male donor with papillary thyroid cancer or a benign thyroid nodule (not recorded which). Some clones in this sample may be carry-over from other donors' samples. The CDR3 runs from the conserved cysteine through the conserved F or W. A D gene is named only where the DNA matches it firmly. A row's size may be missing; if present it is once, few, many or a size class.

CDR3 protein | CDR3 DNA | J gene | clone size | V gene | D gene
CASSDRRREKLFF | TGTGCCAGCAGTGACAGGAGAAGGGAAAAACTGTTTTTT | TRBJ1-4 | many | TRBV7-2 | NA
CASSILVRDRSYTF | TGTGCCAGTAGTATATTGGTAAGGGATCGGAGCTACACCTTC | TRBJ1-2 | many | TRBV19 | NA
CASTLDRGRITEAFF | TGTGCCAGTACCCTGGACAGGGGGCGGATCACTGAAGCTTTCTTT | TRBJ1-1 | many | TRBV19 | TRBD1
CASSPGQVPPYNEQFF | TGTGCCAGCTCACCTGGACAGGTTCCTCCTTACAATGAGCAGTTCTTC | TRBJ2-1 | many | TRBV18 | TRBD1
CASSIGQGGYEQYF | TGTGCCAGTAGTATCGGGCAGGGTGGCTACGAGCAGTACTTC | TRBJ2-7 | few | TRBV19 | NA
CASSSKRISYGYTF | TGTGCCAGCAGCTCCAAACGGATAAGCTATGGCTACACCTTC | TRBJ1-2 | NA | TRBV5-4 | NA
CASSVQGTGNYGYTF | TGTGCCAGCAGCGTACAGGGGACAGGGAACTATGGCTACACCTTC | TRBJ1-2 | many | TRBV9 | TRBD1
CASSIRDRDYYGYTF | TGTGCCAGCAGCATCCGGGACAGGGACTACTATGGCTACACCTTC | TRBJ1-2 | many | TRBV5-4 | TRBD1
CASSRGQEGLNTEAFF | TGTGCCAGTAGTAGAGGACAGGAGGGTTTGAACACTGAAGCTTTCTTT | TRBJ1-1 | NA | TRBV19 | TRBD1
CASSEQGLSLHF | TGTGCCAGCAGTGAACAGGGCTTGTCCCTCCACTTT | TRBJ1-6 | many | TRBV2 | NA
CASSLQETQYF | TGTGCCAGCAGCCTCCAAGAGACCCAGTACTTC | TRBJ2-5 | many | TRBV7-3 | NA
CASSSGRYEQYF | TGTGCCAGCAGTTCGGGACGTTACGAGCAGTACTTC | TRBJ2-7 | few | TRBV28 | NA
CATSDQDKNTGELFF | TGTGCCACCAGTGACCAGGACAAGAACACCGGGGAGCTGTTTTTT | TRBJ2-2 | many | TRBV24-1 | NA
CASSPIMNQPQHF | TGTGCCAGCAGCCCTATCATGAATCAGCCCCAGCATTTT | TRBJ1-5 | many | TRBV2 | NA
CASSYSGTGVGNTEAFF | TGTGCCAGCAGTTACTCTGGGACAGGGGTTGGGAACACTGAAGCTTTCTTT | TRBJ1-1 | many | TRBV6-6 | TRBD1
CASSYSTGGRGYTF | TGTGCCAGCAGTTATTCTACAGGGGGCCGTGGCTACACCTTC | TRBJ1-2 | few | TRBV6-2/TRBV6-3 | TRBD1
CASSYSSNRGYTF | TGTGCCAGCAGTTACTCGAGTAACAGGGGCTACACCTTC | TRBJ1-2 | many | TRBV6-2/TRBV6-3 | NA
CASSSGQIRTEAFF | TGCGCCAGCAGCTCTGGACAGATTCGCACTGAAGCTTTCTTT | TRBJ1-1 | many | TRBV5-1 | NA
CASRGLAGVYEQYF | TGTGCCAGCAGGGGACTAGCGGGAGTCTACGAGCAGTACTTC | TRBJ2-7 | few | TRBV6-1 | TRBD2
CASSGHGTPGTSGTDTQYF | TGTGCCAGCAGCGGACATGGGACACCTGGGACTAGCGGGACCGATACGCAGTATTTT | TRBJ2-3 | many | TRBV25-1 | TRBD2
CASSLDHSNQPQHF | TGTGCCAGCAGTTTAGACCATTCCAATCAGCCCCAGCATTTT | TRBJ1-5 | many | TRBV28 | NA
CASSYSPGGAYNEQFF | TGTGCCAGCAGTTACTCCCCCGGGGGGGCCTACAATGAGCAGTTCTTC | TRBJ2-1 | many | TRBV6-2/TRBV6-3 | TRBD2
CASSPMTSGRADGNTQYF | TGTGCCAGCAGTCCTATGACTAGCGGGAGGGCCGATGGTAATACGCAGTATTTT | TRBJ2-3 | NA | TRBV28 | TRBD2
CASKTGGQPQHF | TGTGCCAGCAAGACAGGGGGTCAGCCCCAGCATTTT | TRBJ1-5 | NA | TRBV6-1 | TRBD1
CASSRGLYEQYF | TGTGCCAGTAGTAGGGGGCTCTACGAGCAGTACTTC | TRBJ2-7 | many | TRBV19 | NA
CASSEGIGNSPLHF | TGTGCCAGCAGTGAGGGAATAGGTAATTCACCCCTCCACTTT | TRBJ1-6 | many | TRBV6-1 | NA